This T cell receptor beta chain is from a study of T cells in localized non-small cell lung cancer. Trimming pared 0 bases from V and 5 bases from J, leaving 14 bases between. Germline lookup yields CDR1 SGDLS and CDR2 YYNGEE. CDR3 length: 15 amino acids. Broader study findings: It was uninvolved adjacent lung that showed the highest T cell clonality, exceeding tumor. The appearance of a median roughly 58 of the top 100 tumor clones was seen in adjacent lung. Elevated blood T cell density was associated with longer overall survival.

Measured with immunoSEQ multiplex PCR; TCRdb has only the in-frame clones, and not every one. The sample holds 60,000 to 75,000 clones, roughly four fifths seen once. Remarks on this clone: Its antigen is currently unknown.

This sequence originates from a man aged 35 to 70 with stage II lung adenocarcinoma. This chain links TRBV9 with TRBJ2-5, with D perhaps matching TRBD1 (6 bases). Sequenced material: PBMCs, taken before any cancer treatment. CDR3 DNA sequence: TGTGCCAGCAGCGTAGCCCTTTCAGGGGTTGAGACCCAGTACTTC. Protein: CASSVALSGVETQYF.